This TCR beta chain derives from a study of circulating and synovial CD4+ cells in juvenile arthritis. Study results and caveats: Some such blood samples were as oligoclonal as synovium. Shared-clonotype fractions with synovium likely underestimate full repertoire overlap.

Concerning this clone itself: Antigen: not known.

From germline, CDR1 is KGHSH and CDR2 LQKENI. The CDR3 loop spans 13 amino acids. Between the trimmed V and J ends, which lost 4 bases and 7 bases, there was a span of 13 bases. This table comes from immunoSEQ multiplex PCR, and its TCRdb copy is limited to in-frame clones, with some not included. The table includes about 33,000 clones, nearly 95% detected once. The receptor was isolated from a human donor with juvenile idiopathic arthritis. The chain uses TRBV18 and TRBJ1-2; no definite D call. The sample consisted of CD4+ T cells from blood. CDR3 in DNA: TGTGCCAGCTCACTAGAACAGAATGGTGGCTACACCTTC. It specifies CASSLEQNGGYTF.